The 8 T cell receptor beta chains presented below share a single source sample, sequenced in a study of shared clonotypes between healthy human individuals. Assay: immunoSEQ multiplex PCR; the TCRdb copy retains only in-frame clones and omits some. The data contain 2 million to 2.5 million clones, under 97% of them singletons. The sequenced material came from naive CD4+ T cells sorted from blood. Subset: CD45RA+ positively selected. These receptors originate from a man aged 18 to 30 in good health.

The chain employs TRBV18 and TRBJ2-7; 8 nucleotides agree with TRBD1. Per germline, CDR1 KGHSH and CDR2 LQKENI. This CDR3 has 15 amino acids. V shed 5 bases and J 2 bases; nucleotides not matched to a gene: 8. The CDR3, as DNA: TGTGCCAGCTCATCCCCCGGGACAGGCGCCTACGAGCAGTACTTC. Translated: CASSSPGTGAYEQYF.

The rearrangement uses TRBV5-1 and TRBJ1-2; 7 bases match TRBD1. The V gene end was trimmed by 0 bases and the J gene end by 0 bases; junction bases not matched to a gene: 2. CDR3 length: 15 residues. The germline V gene encodes CDR1 SGHRS and CDR2 YFSETQ. CDR3 protein: CASSLDGTANYGYTF. In DNA form, the CDR3 reads TGCGCCAGCAGCTTGGACGGGACAGCTAACTATGGCTACACCTTC.

The rearrangement links TRBV11-2 to TRBJ2-6; no clear D gene. This CDR3 is 17 amino acids long. The V gene's germline CDR1 is SGHAT and CDR2 FQNNGV. Trimming removed 0 bases at V and 5 bases at J, with 14 bases between. Here the CDR3 DNA reads TGTGCCAGCAGCTTAGACAACTCTATGTTGTGGGCCAACGTCCTGACTTTC. Amino acids: CASSLDNSMLWANVLTF.

This clone was picked up one time. V is TRBV6-5 and J is TRBJ1-1; the match to TRBD1 covers 8 bases. The J segment lost 1 base and the V segment lost 6 bases, leaving 7 bases of the junction unmatched. CDR1 MNHEY and CDR2 SVGAGI come from the germline V gene. The length of the CDR3 is 15 residues. In DNA, the CDR3 is TGTGCCAGCAGCCTTACCGGGACAGGGAACACTGAAGCTTTCTTT. It encodes CASSLTGTGNTEAFF.

As concerns this clone: The sample carries other DNA sequences with the same CDR3. The rearrangement links TRBV5-1 to TRBJ2-3; no reliable D call. Germline CDR1 SGHRS, CDR2 YFSETQ. V was cut by 2 bases and J by 4 bases, with 5 bases left in between. CDR3 length equals 12 residues. The CDR3 DNA reads TGCGCCAGCAGCTTAGCGTCAGATACGCAGTATTTT. Translated, it gives CASSLASDTQYF.

Notes on this clone: The same CDR3 also results from other DNA sequences found in this sample. The genes are TRBV7-9 and TRBJ2-7, with D unresolved. Germline-derived CDR1 and CDR2 are SEHNR and FQNEAQ (reference sequence). V lost 4 bases and J 3 bases, leaving 4 bases between the germline ends. There are 11 residues in the CDR3. The CDR3 DNA reads as TGTGCCAGCAGCTCGAACTACGAGCAGTACTTC. This sequence encodes CASSSNYEQYF.

This clone was found once. The chain employs TRBV30 and TRBJ1-1; D remains unclear. The V and J ends lost 2 bases and 6 bases respectively, with 16 bases between them. This CDR3 has 14 amino acids. From germline, CDR1 is GTSNPN and CDR2 SVGIG (reference sequence). For the CDR3, the DNA is TGTGCCTGGAGTCCACCGGGAGGCGTCGCTGAAGCTTTCTTT. Its translation is CAWSPPGGVAEAFF.

This clone occurred once. This rearrangement joins TRBV28 to TRBJ2-2; D gene ambiguous. The length of the CDR3 is 12 residues. V dropped 6 bases and J dropped 6 bases, with 8 bases sitting between them. Germline CDR1 MDHEN, CDR2 SYDVKM. CDR3: CASRGLPGELFF. For the CDR3, the DNA is TGTGCCAGCAGGGGGTTACCCGGGGAGCTGTTTTTT.